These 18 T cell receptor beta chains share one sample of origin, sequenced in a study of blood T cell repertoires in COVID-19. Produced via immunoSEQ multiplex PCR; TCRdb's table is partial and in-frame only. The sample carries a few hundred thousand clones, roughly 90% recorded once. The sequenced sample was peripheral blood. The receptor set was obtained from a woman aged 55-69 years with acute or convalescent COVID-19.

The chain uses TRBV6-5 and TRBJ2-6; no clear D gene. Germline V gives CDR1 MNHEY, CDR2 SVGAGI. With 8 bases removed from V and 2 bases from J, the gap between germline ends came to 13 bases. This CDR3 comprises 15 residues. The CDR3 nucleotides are TGTGCCAGCGGAGCCTGGTCCCCTGGGGCCAACGTCCTGACTTTC. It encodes CASGAWSPGANVLTF.

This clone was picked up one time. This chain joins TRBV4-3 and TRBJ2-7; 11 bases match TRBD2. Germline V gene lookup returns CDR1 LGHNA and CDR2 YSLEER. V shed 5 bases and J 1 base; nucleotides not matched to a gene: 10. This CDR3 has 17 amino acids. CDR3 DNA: TGCGCCAGCAGCTGGGCCACTAGCGGGAGTGGATCCTACGAGCAGTACTTC. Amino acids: CASSWATSGSGSYEQYF.

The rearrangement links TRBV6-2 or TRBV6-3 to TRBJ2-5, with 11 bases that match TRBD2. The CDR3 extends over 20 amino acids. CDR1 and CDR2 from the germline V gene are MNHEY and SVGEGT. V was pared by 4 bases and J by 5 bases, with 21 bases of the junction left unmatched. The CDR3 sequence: CASSFSLVELSGGAGETQYF. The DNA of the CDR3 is TGTGCCAGCAGTTTCTCCTTGGTGGAGCTTAGCGGGGGGGCTGGGGAGACCCAGTACTTC.

DNA for the CDR3: TGTGCCACCAGCAGAGGGACAGCAACCTCAACTAATGAAAAACTGTTTTTT. It codes for CATSRGTATSTNEKLFF. The chain joins TRBV15 to TRBJ1-4; D may be TRBD1 (6 bases). CDR3 length equals 17 residues. Germline CDR1 and CDR2: LNHNV and YYDKDF (reference sequence). V shed 1 base and J shed 0 bases, with 12 bases lying between them.

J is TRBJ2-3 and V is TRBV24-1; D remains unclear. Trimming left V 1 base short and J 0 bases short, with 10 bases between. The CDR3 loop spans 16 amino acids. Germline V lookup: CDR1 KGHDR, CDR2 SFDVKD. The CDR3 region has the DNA TGTGCCACCAGTGATTTCCCGGGTACTAGCACAGATACGCAGTATTTT. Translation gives CATSDFPGTSTDTQYF.

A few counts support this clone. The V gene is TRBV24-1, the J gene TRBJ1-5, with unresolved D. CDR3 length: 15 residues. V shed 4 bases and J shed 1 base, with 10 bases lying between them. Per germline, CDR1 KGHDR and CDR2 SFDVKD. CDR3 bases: TGTGCCACCAGTGACGGACCGGGGAGCAATCAGCCCCAGCATTTT. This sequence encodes CATSDGPGSNQPQHF.

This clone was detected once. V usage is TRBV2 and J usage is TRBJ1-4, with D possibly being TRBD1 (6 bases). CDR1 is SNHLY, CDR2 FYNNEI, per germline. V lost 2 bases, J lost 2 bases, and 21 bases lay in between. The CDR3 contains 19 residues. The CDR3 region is CASSESVGGYSGTNEKLFF. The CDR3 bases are TGTGCCAGCAGTGAATCGGTAGGGGGTTACTCTGGTACTAATGAAAAACTGTTTTTT.

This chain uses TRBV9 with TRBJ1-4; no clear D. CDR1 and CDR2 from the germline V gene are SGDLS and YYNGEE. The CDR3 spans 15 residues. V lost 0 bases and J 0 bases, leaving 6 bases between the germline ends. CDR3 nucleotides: TGTGCCAGCAGCGTAGACCTATCAACTAATGAAAAACTGTTTTTT. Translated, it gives CASSVDLSTNEKLFF.

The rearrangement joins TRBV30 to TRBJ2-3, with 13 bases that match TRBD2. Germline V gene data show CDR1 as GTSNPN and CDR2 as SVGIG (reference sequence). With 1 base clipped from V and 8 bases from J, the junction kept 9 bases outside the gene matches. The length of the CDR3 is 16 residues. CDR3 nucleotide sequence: TGTGCCTGGAGTGGAGGACTAGCGGGAGAGAGGTCTACGCAGTATTTT. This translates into CAWSGGLAGERSTQYF.

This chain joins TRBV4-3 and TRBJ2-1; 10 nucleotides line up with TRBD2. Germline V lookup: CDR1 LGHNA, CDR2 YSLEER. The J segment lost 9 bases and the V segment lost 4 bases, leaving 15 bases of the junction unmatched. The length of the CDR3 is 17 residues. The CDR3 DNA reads TGCGCCAGCAGCCCCGGCGGCGGACTAGCGGTAAATGTTGAGCAGTTCTTC. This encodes CASSPGGGLAVNVEQFF.

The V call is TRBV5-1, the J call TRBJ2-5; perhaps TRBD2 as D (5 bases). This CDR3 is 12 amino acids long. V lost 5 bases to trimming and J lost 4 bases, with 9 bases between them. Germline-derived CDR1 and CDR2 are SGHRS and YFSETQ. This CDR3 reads CASRRDSETQYF. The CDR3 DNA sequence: TGCGCCAGCAGACGGGATTCAGAGACCCAGTACTTC.

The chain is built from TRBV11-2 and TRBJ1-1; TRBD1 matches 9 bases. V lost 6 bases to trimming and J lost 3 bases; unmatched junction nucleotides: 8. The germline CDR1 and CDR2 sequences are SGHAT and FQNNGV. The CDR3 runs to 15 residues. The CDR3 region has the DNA TGTGCCAGCAGAAAACGGACAGGGGTGGACACTGAAGCTTTCTTT. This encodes CASRKRTGVDTEAFF.

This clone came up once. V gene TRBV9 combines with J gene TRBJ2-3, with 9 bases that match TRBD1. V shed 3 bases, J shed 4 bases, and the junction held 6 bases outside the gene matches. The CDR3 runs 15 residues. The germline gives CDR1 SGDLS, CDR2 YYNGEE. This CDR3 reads CASSAQGAGSDTQYF. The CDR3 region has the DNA TGTGCCAGCAGCGCACAGGGGGCTGGTTCAGATACGCAGTATTTT.

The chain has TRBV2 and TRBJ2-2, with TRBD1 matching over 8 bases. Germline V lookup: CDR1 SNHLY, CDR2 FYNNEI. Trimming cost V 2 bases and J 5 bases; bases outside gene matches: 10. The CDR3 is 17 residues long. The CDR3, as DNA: TGTGCCAGCAGTGAACAGCTGGACAGGGTTGTGACCGGGGAGCTGTTTTTT. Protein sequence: CASSEQLDRVVTGELFF.

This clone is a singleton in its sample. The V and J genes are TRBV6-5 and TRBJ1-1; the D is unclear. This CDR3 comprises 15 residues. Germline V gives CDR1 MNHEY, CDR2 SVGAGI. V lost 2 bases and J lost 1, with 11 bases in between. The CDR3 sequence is CASSYRGTTNTEAFF. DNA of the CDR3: TGTGCCAGCAGTTACAGAGGCACTACGAACACTGAAGCTTTCTTT.

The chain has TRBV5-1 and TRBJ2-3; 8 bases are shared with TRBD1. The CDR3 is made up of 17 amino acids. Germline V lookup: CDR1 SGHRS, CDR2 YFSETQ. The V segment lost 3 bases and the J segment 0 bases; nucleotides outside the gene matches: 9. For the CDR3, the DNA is TGCGCCAGCAGCTCTTACGGACAGGGCGCTAGCACAGATACGCAGTATTTT. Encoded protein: CASSSYGQGASTDTQYF.

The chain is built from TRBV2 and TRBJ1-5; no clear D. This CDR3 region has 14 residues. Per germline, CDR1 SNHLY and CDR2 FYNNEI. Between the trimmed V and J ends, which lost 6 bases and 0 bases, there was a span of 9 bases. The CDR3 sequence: CASRRADSNQPQHF. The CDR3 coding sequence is TGTGCCAGCAGGAGGGCGGATAGCAATCAGCCCCAGCATTTT.

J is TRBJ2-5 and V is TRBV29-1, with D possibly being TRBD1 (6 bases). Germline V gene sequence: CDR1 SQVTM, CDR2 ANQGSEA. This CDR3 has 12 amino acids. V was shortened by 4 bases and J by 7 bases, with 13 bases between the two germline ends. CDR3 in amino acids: CSVGQDLVTQYF. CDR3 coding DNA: TGCAGCGTTGGACAGGATCTTGTGACCCAGTACTTC.